The rows below give T cell receptor beta chains drawn from one sample of a study of T cells in tumors and immune-related adverse events. This table comes from immunoSEQ multiplex PCR, and its TCRdb copy is limited to in-frame clones, with some not included. This table has 20,000 to 25,000 clones, about 93% appearing once. The sequencing here drew on lymph node tissue, taken from a patient treated with anti-PD-1 therapy. These receptors were taken from a female donor with metastatic renal cell carcinoma. Both conserved end residues are part of each CDR3. D genes are given only for firm matches. Only some rows state a clone size, as once, few, many or a class for expanded clones.

abundance: NA
j_gene: TRBJ1-1
d_gene: TRBD1
v_gene: TRBV29-1
CDR3nt: TGCAGCTTTGCAGGGGGGAGGAACACTGAAGCTTTCTTT
CDR3aa: CSFAGGRNTEAFF

abundance: NA
j_gene: TRBJ2-1
d_gene: TRBD1
v_gene: TRBV6-1
CDR3nt: TGTGCCAGCAGTGGACGACAGGGGGCGGGCAATGAGCAGTTCTTC
CDR3aa: CASSGRQGAGNEQFF

abundance: NA
j_gene: TRBJ1-5
d_gene: NA
v_gene: TRBV6-5
CDR3nt: TGTGCCAGCAGCCCCTTTAGAGGGCAGCCCCAGCATTTT
CDR3aa: CASSPFRGQPQHF

abundance: NA
j_gene: TRBJ2-1
d_gene: TRBD2
v_gene: TRBV7-2
CDR3nt: TGTGCCAGCAGCTTAGGGAGCGGGGGGAGCTCCTACAATGAGCAGTTCTTC
CDR3aa: CASSLGSGGSSYNEQFF

abundance: NA
j_gene: TRBJ2-3
d_gene: TRBD2
v_gene: TRBV4-1
CDR3nt: TGCGCCAGCAGCCAAGATGGAACTAGCGGGAGAGATACGCAGTATTTT
CDR3aa: CASSQDGTSGRDTQYF

abundance: NA
j_gene: TRBJ2-5
d_gene: TRBD2
v_gene: TRBV5-5
CDR3nt: TGTGCCAGCAGCTTGAGTCTCGCTAGCGGGGGTTACCAAGAGACCCAGTACTTC
CDR3aa: CASSLSLASGGYQETQYF

abundance: NA
j_gene: TRBJ2-1
d_gene: TRBD2
v_gene: TRBV5-6
CDR3nt: TGTGCCAGCAGATCCTTAGCGGGCCTATACAATGAGCAGTTCTTC
CDR3aa: CASRSLAGLYNEQFF

abundance: NA
j_gene: TRBJ2-1
d_gene: NA
v_gene: TRBV15
CDR3nt: TGTGCCACCAGCAGAGCTTCGGCTGGGAACAATGAGCAGTTCTTC
CDR3aa: CATSRASAGNNEQFF

abundance: NA
j_gene: TRBJ2-2
d_gene: TRBD1
v_gene: TRBV11-1
CDR3nt: TGTGCCAGCAGCTTCGGACAGGGGAGTGCCGGGGAGCTGTTTTTT
CDR3aa: CASSFGQGSAGELFF

abundance: NA
j_gene: TRBJ1-5
d_gene: NA
v_gene: TRBV7-8
CDR3nt: TGTGCCAGCAGCGGGAGGACTGTCAATCAGCCCCAGCATTTT
CDR3aa: CASSGRTVNQPQHF

abundance: NA
j_gene: TRBJ2-7
d_gene: TRBD2
v_gene: TRBV6-5
CDR3nt: TGTGCCAGCAGTTATAGCGGGAGGCTCTACGAGCAGTACTTC
CDR3aa: CASSYSGRLYEQYF

abundance: NA
j_gene: TRBJ1-4
d_gene: NA
v_gene: TRBV28
CDR3nt: TGTGCCAGCAGTTGGGCAGGGACCGAAAAACTGTTTTTT
CDR3aa: CASSWAGTEKLFF

abundance: NA
j_gene: TRBJ1-1
d_gene: NA
v_gene: TRBV5-4
CDR3nt: TGTGCCAGCAGCCACCTACAGCGAATGAACACTGAAGCTTTCTTT
CDR3aa: CASSHLQRMNTEAFF

abundance: NA
j_gene: TRBJ1-5
d_gene: NA
v_gene: TRBV15
CDR3nt: TGTGCCACCAGCAGAGATAGGTTGTCCAATCAGCCCCAGCATTTT
CDR3aa: CATSRDRLSNQPQHF

abundance: NA
j_gene: TRBJ2-7
d_gene: NA
v_gene: TRBV5-6
CDR3nt: TGTGCCAGCAGCCCTGGGGGAAACGGGTACGAGCAGTACTTC
CDR3aa: CASSPGGNGYEQYF

abundance: NA
j_gene: TRBJ1-2
d_gene: NA
v_gene: TRBV27
CDR3nt: TGTGCCAGCAGTAGGGACCGGGACCGCCGTCATGGCTACACCTTC
CDR3aa: CASSRDRDRRHGYTF

abundance: NA
j_gene: TRBJ2-5
d_gene: TRBD2
v_gene: TRBV28
CDR3nt: TGTGCCAGCAGCCCCGGCACCGGGACTAGCGGGCAAGAGACCCAGTACTTC
CDR3aa: CASSPGTGTSGQETQYF

abundance: NA
j_gene: TRBJ1-4
d_gene: NA
v_gene: TRBV18
CDR3nt: TGTGCCAGCTCACCGGGTCCGGAGAATGAAAAACTGTTTTTT
CDR3aa: CASSPGPENEKLFF

abundance: NA
j_gene: TRBJ1-3
d_gene: NA
v_gene: TRBV7-9
CDR3nt: TGTGCCAGCAGCTTACAACAGGGCTCTGGAAACACCATATATTTT
CDR3aa: CASSLQQGSGNTIYF

abundance: NA
j_gene: TRBJ1-2
d_gene: NA
v_gene: TRBV14
CDR3nt: TGTGCCAGCAGCCAAGAGGTCGAAAGCTATGGCTACACCTTC
CDR3aa: CASSQEVESYGYTF

abundance: NA
j_gene: TRBJ2-2
d_gene: TRBD1
v_gene: TRBV27
CDR3nt: TGTGCCAGCAGGACAGGGTGGGACACCGGGGAGCTGTTTTTT
CDR3aa: CASRTGWDTGELFF

abundance: once
j_gene: TRBJ2-4
d_gene: NA
v_gene: TRBV18
CDR3nt: TGTGCCAGCTCACCACTCTTTAGCGGACAAGCCAAAAACATTCAGTACTTC
CDR3aa: CASSPLFSGQAKNIQYF

abundance: once
j_gene: TRBJ2-7
d_gene: TRBD2
v_gene: TRBV28
CDR3nt: TGTGCCAGCAGTTTATGGGGACTAGCGAACTCCTACGAGCAGTACTTC
CDR3aa: CASSLWGLANSYEQYF

abundance: NA
j_gene: TRBJ1-2
d_gene: NA
v_gene: TRBV5-1
CDR3nt: TGCGCCAGCAGCTTGGCCGTACGACACCAAAACTATGGCTACACCTTC
CDR3aa: CASSLAVRHQNYGYTF

abundance: NA
j_gene: TRBJ2-3
d_gene: TRBD2
v_gene: TRBV28
CDR3nt: TGTGCCAGCAGTTTGTGGGGCGGGAGCCCCCTTAGCACAGATACGCAGTATTTT
CDR3aa: CASSLWGGSPLSTDTQYF

abundance: NA
j_gene: TRBJ2-6
d_gene: NA
v_gene: TRBV9
CDR3nt: TGTGCCAGCAGCCCGAGACAGCTCCTCTCTGGGGCCAACGTCCTGACTTTC
CDR3aa: CASSPRQLLSGANVLTF

abundance: NA
j_gene: TRBJ2-2
d_gene: NA
v_gene: TRBV6-1
CDR3nt: TGTGCCAGCAGCGAAGGGGGTTCCGGGGAGCTGTTTTTT
CDR3aa: CASSEGGSGELFF

abundance: once
j_gene: TRBJ2-2
d_gene: NA
v_gene: TRBV10-2
CDR3nt: TGCGCCAGCTTAAGGGGCGGGGAGCTGTTTTTT
CDR3aa: CASLRGGELFF

abundance: NA
j_gene: TRBJ1-2
d_gene: NA
v_gene: TRBV7-9
CDR3nt: TGTGCCAGCAGCTTATCAGGGCCTCACTATGGCTACACCTTC
CDR3aa: CASSLSGPHYGYTF

abundance: NA
j_gene: TRBJ2-7
d_gene: NA
v_gene: TRBV7-7
CDR3nt: TGTGCTAGCAGCTTAGGGGACGGGAGCTCCTACGAGCAGTACTTC
CDR3aa: CASSLGDGSSYEQYF

abundance: NA
j_gene: TRBJ2-2
d_gene: TRBD1
v_gene: TRBV7-9
CDR3nt: TGTGCCAGCAGCTTCGGACAGGCGGGCCGGGAGCTGTTTTTT
CDR3aa: CASSFGQAGRELFF

abundance: NA
j_gene: TRBJ2-5
d_gene: TRBD1
v_gene: TRBV7-9
CDR3nt: TGTGCCAGCGAACTGGACAGGGGAGAGACCCAGTACTTC
CDR3aa: CASELDRGETQYF

abundance: NA
j_gene: TRBJ2-1
d_gene: TRBD2
v_gene: TRBV5-5
CDR3nt: TGTGCCAGCAGGATAGCGGGAGTTGATGAGCAGTTCTTC
CDR3aa: CASRIAGVDEQFF

abundance: NA
j_gene: TRBJ2-7
d_gene: NA
v_gene: TRBV28
CDR3nt: TGTGCCAGCATTCGAAAGACAGGTTCTTTCTACGAGCAGTACTTC
CDR3aa: CASIRKTGSFYEQYF

abundance: NA
j_gene: TRBJ2-3
d_gene: TRBD2
v_gene: TRBV10-3
CDR3nt: TGTGCCATCAGTGAGTCGAGCGGGGGGGCCGGCACAGATACGCAGTATTTT
CDR3aa: CAISESSGGAGTDTQYF

abundance: NA
j_gene: TRBJ2-7
d_gene: NA
v_gene: TRBV4-1
CDR3nt: TGCGCCAGCAGCCTAACAGTGAACTACGAGCAGTACTTC
CDR3aa: CASSLTVNYEQYF

abundance: NA
j_gene: TRBJ2-1
d_gene: NA
v_gene: TRBV30
CDR3nt: TGTGCCTGGAGTGTACAGGGTAATGAGCAGTTCTTC
CDR3aa: CAWSVQGNEQFF

abundance: NA
j_gene: TRBJ2-3
d_gene: TRBD1
v_gene: TRBV10-2
CDR3nt: TGCGCCACCCTGACAGGGGAGGATACGCAGTATTTT
CDR3aa: CATLTGEDTQYF

abundance: NA
j_gene: TRBJ2-5
d_gene: TRBD2
v_gene: TRBV7-9
CDR3nt: TGTGCCAGCAGCTCCGCAGCGGGAGAAGAGACCCAGTACTTC
CDR3aa: CASSSAAGEETQYF

abundance: NA
j_gene: TRBJ1-4
d_gene: NA
v_gene: TRBV11-2
CDR3nt: TGTGCCAGCAGCCGTAGAGGGGAGAGTTGGGAAAAACTGTTTTTT
CDR3aa: CASSRRGESWEKLFF

abundance: NA
j_gene: TRBJ1-4
d_gene: NA
v_gene: TRBV30
CDR3nt: TGTGCCTGGAAGGCGAGGGCTAATGAAAAACTGTTTTTT
CDR3aa: CAWKARANEKLFF

abundance: NA
j_gene: TRBJ2-1
d_gene: NA
v_gene: TRBV5-1
CDR3nt: TGCGCCAGCAGCTTGGGTTCCCGGACTTTCGGCAATGAGCAGTTCTTC
CDR3aa: CASSLGSRTFGNEQFF

abundance: NA
j_gene: TRBJ2-7
d_gene: NA
v_gene: TRBV28
CDR3nt: TGTGCCAGCAAACGCGATGTGGGGACCTACGAGCAGTACTTC
CDR3aa: CASKRDVGTYEQYF

abundance: once
j_gene: TRBJ2-7
d_gene: NA
v_gene: TRBV30
CDR3nt: TGTGCCTGGAGTGTTGCGAGGGAGCAGTACTTC
CDR3aa: CAWSVAREQYF

abundance: once
j_gene: TRBJ1-2
d_gene: NA
v_gene: TRBV6-5
CDR3nt: TGTGCCAAGGACTCGGAAGGCTACACCTTC
CDR3aa: CAKDSEGYTF

abundance: NA
j_gene: TRBJ2-5
d_gene: NA
v_gene: TRBV5-1
CDR3nt: TGCGCCAGCAGCCCCAACGATAATGAAGAGACCCAGTACTTC
CDR3aa: CASSPNDNEETQYF

abundance: few
j_gene: TRBJ1-1
d_gene: NA
v_gene: TRBV6-6
CDR3nt: TGTGCCAGCAGACTGAACACTGAAGCTTTCTTT
CDR3aa: CASRLNTEAFF

abundance: NA
j_gene: TRBJ1-1
d_gene: TRBD1
v_gene: TRBV11-3
CDR3nt: TGTGCCAGCAGCTTCACAGGGGTAGGGACTGAAGCTTTCTTT
CDR3aa: CASSFTGVGTEAFF

abundance: NA
j_gene: TRBJ2-7
d_gene: TRBD1
v_gene: TRBV2
CDR3nt: TGTGCCAGCAGTGCTCTGACAGGGGATACCACCGAGCAGTACTTC
CDR3aa: CASSALTGDTTEQYF

abundance: NA
j_gene: TRBJ1-5
d_gene: NA
v_gene: TRBV7-8
CDR3nt: TGTGCCAGCAGCTTGAGCTTGGGCAATCAGCCCCAGCATTTT
CDR3aa: CASSLSLGNQPQHF

abundance: few
j_gene: TRBJ2-7
d_gene: NA
v_gene: TRBV13
CDR3nt: TGTGCCAGCAGCTCACAGGGAGACGAGCAGTACTTC
CDR3aa: CASSSQGDEQYF